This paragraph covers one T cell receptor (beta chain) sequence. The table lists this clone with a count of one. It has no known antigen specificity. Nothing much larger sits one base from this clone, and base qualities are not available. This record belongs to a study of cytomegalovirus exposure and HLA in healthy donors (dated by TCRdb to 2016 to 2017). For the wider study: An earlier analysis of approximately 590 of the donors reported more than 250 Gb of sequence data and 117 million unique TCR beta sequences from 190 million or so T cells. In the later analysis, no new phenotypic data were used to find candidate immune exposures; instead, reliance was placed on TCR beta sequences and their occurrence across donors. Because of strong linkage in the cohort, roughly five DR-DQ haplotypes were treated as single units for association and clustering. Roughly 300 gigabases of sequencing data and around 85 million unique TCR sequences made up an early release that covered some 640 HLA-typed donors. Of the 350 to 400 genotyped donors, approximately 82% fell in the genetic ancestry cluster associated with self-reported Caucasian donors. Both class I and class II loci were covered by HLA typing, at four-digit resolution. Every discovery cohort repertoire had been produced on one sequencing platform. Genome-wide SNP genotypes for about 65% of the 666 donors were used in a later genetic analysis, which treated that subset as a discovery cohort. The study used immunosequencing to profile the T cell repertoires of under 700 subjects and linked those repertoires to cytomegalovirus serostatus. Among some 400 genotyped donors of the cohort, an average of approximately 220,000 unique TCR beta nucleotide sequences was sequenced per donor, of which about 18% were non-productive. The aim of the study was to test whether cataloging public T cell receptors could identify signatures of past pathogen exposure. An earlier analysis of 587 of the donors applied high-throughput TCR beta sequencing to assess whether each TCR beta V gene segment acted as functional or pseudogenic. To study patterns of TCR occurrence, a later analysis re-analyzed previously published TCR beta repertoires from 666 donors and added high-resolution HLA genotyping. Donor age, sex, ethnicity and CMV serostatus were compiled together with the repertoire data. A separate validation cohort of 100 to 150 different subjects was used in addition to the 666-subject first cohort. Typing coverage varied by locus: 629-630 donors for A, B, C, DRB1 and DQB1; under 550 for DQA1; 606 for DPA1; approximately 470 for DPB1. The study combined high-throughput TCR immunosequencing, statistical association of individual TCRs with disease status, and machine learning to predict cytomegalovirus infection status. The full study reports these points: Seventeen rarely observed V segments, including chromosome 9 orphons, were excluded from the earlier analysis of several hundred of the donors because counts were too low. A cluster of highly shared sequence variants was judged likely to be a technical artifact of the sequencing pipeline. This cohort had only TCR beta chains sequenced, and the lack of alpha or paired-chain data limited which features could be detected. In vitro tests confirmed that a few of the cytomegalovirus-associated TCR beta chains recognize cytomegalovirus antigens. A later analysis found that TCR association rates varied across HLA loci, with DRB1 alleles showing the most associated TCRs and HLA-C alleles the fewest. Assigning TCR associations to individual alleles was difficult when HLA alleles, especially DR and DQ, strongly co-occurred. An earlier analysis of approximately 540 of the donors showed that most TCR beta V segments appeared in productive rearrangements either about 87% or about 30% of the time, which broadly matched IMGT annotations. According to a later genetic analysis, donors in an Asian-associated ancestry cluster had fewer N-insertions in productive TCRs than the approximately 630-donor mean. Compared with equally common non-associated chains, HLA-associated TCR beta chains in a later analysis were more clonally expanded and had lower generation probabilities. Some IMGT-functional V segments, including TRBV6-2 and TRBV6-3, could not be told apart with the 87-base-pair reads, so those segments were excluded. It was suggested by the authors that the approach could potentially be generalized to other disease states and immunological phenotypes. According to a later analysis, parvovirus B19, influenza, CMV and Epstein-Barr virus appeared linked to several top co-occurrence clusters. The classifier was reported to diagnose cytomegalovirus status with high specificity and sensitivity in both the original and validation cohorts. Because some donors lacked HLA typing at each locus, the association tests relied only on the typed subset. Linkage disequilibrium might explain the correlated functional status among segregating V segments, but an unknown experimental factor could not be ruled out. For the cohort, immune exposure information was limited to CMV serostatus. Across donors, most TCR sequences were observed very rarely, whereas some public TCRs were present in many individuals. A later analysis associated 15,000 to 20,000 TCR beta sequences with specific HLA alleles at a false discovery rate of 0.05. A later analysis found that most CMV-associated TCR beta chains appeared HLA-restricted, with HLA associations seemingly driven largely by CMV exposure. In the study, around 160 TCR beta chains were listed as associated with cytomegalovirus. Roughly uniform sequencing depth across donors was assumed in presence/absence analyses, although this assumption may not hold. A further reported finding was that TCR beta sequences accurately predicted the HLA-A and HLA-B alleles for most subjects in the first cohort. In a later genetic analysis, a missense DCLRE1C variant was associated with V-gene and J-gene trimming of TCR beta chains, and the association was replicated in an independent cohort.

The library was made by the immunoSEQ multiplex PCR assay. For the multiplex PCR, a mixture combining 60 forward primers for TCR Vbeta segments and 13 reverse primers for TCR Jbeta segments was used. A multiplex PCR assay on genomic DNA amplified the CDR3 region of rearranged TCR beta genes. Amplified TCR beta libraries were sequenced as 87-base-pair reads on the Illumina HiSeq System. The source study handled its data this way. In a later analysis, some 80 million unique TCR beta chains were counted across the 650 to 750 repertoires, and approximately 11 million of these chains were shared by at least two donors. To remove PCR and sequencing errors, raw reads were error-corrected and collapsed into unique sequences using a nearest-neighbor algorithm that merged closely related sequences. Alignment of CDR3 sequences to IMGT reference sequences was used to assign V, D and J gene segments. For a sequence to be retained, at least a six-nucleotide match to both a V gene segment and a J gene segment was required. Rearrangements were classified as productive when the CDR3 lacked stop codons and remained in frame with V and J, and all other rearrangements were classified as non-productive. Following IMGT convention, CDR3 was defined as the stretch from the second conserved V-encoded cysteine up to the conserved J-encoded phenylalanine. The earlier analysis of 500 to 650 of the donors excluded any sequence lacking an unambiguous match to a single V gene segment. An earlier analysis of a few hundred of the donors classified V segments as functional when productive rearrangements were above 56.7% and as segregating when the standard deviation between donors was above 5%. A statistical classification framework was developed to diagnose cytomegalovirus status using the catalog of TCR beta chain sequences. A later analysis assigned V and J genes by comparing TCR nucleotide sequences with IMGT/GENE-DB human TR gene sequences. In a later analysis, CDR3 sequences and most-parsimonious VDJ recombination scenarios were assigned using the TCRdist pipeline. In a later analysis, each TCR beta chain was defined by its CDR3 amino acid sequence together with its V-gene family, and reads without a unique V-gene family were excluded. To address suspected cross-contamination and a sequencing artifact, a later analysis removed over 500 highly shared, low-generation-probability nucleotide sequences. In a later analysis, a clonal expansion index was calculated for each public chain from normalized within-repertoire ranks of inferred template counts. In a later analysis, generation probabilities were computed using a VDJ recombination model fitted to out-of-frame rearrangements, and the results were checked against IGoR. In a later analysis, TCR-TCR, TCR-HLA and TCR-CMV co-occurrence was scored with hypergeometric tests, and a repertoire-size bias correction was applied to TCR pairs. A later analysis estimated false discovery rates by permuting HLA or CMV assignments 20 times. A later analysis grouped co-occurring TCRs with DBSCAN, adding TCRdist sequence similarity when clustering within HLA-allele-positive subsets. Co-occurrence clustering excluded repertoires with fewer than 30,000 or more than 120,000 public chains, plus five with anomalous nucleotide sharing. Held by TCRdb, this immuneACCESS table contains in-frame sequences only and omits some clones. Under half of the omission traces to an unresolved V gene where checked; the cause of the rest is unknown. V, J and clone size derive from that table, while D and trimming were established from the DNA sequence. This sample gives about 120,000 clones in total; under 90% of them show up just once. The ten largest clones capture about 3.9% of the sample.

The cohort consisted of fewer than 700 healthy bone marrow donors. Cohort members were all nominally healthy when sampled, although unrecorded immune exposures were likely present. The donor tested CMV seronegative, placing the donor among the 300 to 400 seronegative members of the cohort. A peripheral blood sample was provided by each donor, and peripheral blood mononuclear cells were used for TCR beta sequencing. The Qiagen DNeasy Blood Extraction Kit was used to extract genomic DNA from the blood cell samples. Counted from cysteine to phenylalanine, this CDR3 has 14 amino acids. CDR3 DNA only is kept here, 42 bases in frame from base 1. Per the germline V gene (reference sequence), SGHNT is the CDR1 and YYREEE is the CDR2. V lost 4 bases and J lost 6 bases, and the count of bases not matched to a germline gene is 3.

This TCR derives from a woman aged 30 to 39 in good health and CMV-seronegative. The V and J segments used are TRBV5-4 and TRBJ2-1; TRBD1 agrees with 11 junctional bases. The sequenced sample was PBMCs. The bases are TGTGCCAGCAGCAGAGGGACAGGGGGCAATGAGCAGTTCTTC. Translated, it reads CASSRGTGGNEQFF.